Presented here are 23 T cell receptor beta chains from one specimen sequenced in a study of metastatic and nonmetastatic thyroid tumors. TCRdb re-called clones from the PCR reads using MiXCR. The sample shows roughly 27,000 clones, under 15% of them seen only once. Nobody among the patients had been given any treatment before thyroid surgery. The sequencing sample was made of blood. These receptors came from a female donor with papillary thyroid cancer or a benign thyroid nodule (not recorded which). Some clones in this sample may be carry-over from other donors' samples.

This clone appeared a few times. This sequence joins TRBV12-3 or TRBV12-4 and TRBJ2-7; D is ambiguous. Trimming took off 3 bases at V and 3 bases at J, with 18 bases between the two ends. This CDR3 has 16 amino acids. Written as DNA, the CDR3 is TGTGCCAGCAGTTTGTTGGAGACGGGTGTCTTCTACGAGCAGTACTTC. It specifies CASSLLETGVFYEQYF.

The chain uses TRBV7-2 and TRBJ2-7; TRBD1 agrees at 7 bases. The CDR3 is 15 residues long. Losses at the gene ends were 5 bases for V and 5 bases for J; bases not matched to a gene: 12. Germline loops: CDR1 SGHTA, CDR2 FQGNSA. CDR3 DNA: TGTGCCAGCAGCCCACAGGGGCAGGGGTGGGACGAGCAGTACTTC. This gives the protein CASSPQGQGWDEQYF.

This chain connects TRBV18 to TRBJ1-1, with D perhaps matching TRBD1 (5 bases). This CDR3 region has 13 residues. CDR1 KGHSH and CDR2 LQKENI come from the germline V gene. With 1 base removed from V and 6 bases from J, the gap between germline ends came to 9 bases. As DNA, the CDR3 is TGTGCCAGCTCACCACAGGCGGGGGCTGAAGCTTTCTTT. Protein sequence: CASSPQAGAEAFF.

The V and J genes are TRBV6-5 and TRBJ1-3; the D gene is possibly TRBD1 (6 bases). The V and J ends lost 3 bases and 0 bases respectively, with 9 bases between them. The germline V gene has CDR1 MNHEY and CDR2 SVGAGI. The CDR3 length is 15 residues. In nucleotides, the CDR3 is TGTGCCAGCAGTTATAGGGGGGGCTCTGGAAACACCATATATTTT. Translation: CASSYRGGSGNTIYF.

This clone was observed at least ten times. The chain joins TRBV14 to TRBJ1-6; D not resolved. The length of the CDR3 is 13 residues. V shed 0 bases and J shed 10 bases, with 7 bases lying between them. The germline CDR1 and CDR2 sequences are SGHDN and FVKESK. This chain's CDR3 is CASSQDRSSPLHF. DNA of the CDR3: TGTGCCAGCAGCCAAGACAGAAGCTCACCCCTCCACTTT. The full variable domain, in which reference TRBV14 and TRBJ1-6 provide the parts outside the CDR3, is EAGVTQFPSHSVIEKGQTVTLRCDPISGHDNLYWYRRVMGKEIKFLLHFVKESKQDESGMPNNRFLAERTGGTYSTLKVQPAELEDSGVYFCASSQDRSSPLHFGNGTRLTVT.

The table lists this clone with many counts. J is TRBJ2-1 and V is TRBV7-3; TRBD2 matches at 13 bases. CDR1 and CDR2 (germline): SGHTA, FQGTGA. The V gene end was trimmed by 3 bases and the J gene end by 5 bases; junction bases not matched to a gene: 4. The CDR3 has 16 amino acids. Here the CDR3 DNA reads TGTGCCAGCAGCTTGTTGGGACTAGCGGGAAACAATGAGCAGTTCTTC. Translating gives CASSLLGLAGNNEQFF.

V gene TRBV20-1 combines with J gene TRBJ2-5; no clear D gene. The germline gives CDR1 DFQATT, CDR2 SNEGSKA (reference sequence). The V end was cut by 2 bases, the J end by 4 bases, with 5 bases between. The CDR3 runs 11 residues. The CDR3 DNA follows: TGCAGTGCTAGATGTATAGAGACCCAGTACTTC. This gives the protein CSARCIETQYF.

This clone was seen repeatedly, ten times or more. This CDR3 is also generated by other DNA sequences in the sample. This chain connects TRBV9 to TRBJ2-2; 7 positions match TRBD2. The CDR3 has 14 amino acids. CDR1 and CDR2 (germline): SGDLS, YYNGEE. V gave up 0 bases and J gave up 6 bases; unmatched junction bases: 2. The CDR3 region has the DNA TGTGCCAGCAGCGTAGGTCGGGGGGCCGGGGAGCTGTTTTTT. As protein: CASSVGRGAGELFF. Using reference TRBV9 and TRBJ2-2 for the parts outside the CDR3, the full variable domain is DSGVTQTPKHLITATGQRVTLRCSPRSGDLSVYWYQQSLDQGLQFLIQYYNGEERAKGNILERFSAQQFPDLHSELNLSSLELGDSALYFCASSVGRGAGELFFGEGSRLTVL.

At least ten counts were recorded for this clone. The gene calls are TRBV28 and TRBJ2-2; TRBD1 aligns across 7 bases. This CDR3 comprises 14 residues. Unmatched junction bases numbered 3, after V lost 4 bases and J lost 4 bases. CDR1 is MDHEN and CDR2 is SYDVKM in the germline V gene. The DNA of the CDR3 is TGTGCCAGCAGTTGGGACAGCCCCACCGGGGAGCTGTTTTTT. This encodes CASSWDSPTGELFF. Full variable domain (outside the CDR3, taken from reference TRBV28 and TRBJ2-2): DVKVTQSSRYLVKRTGEKVFLECVQDMDHENMFWYRQDPGLGLRLIYFSYDVKMKEKGDIPEGYSVSREKKERFSLILESASTNQTSMYLCASSWDSPTGELFFGEGSRLTVL.

This clone was seen at least ten times. This chain joins TRBV25-1 and TRBJ2-5; TRBD1 or TRBD2 may be the D gene (5 bases each). CDR3 length equals 16 residues. The V gene lost 1 base and the J gene lost 5 bases, with 17 bases spanning the gap. Germline loops: CDR1 MGHDK, CDR2 SYGVNS. The CDR3 spells CASSESVVRGRETQYF. For the CDR3, the DNA is TGTGCCAGCAGTGAATCGGTCGTGAGGGGCCGGGAGACCCAGTACTTC.

This clone was seen at least ten times. This chain uses TRBV18 with TRBJ2-3; 7 nucleotides match TRBD1. The J segment lost 3 bases and the V segment lost 3 bases, leaving 9 bases of the junction unmatched. Per the germline V gene, CDR1 is KGHSH and CDR2 is LQKENI. The CDR3 is 16 residues long. The CDR3 nucleotides are TGTGCCAGCTCACCCCGACGGGACAGTTTGACAGATACGCAGTATTTT. Translating gives CASSPRRDSLTDTQYF. Drawing the rest from reference TRBV18 and TRBJ2-3, the complete variable domain is NAGVMQNPRHLVRRRGQEARLRCSPMKGHSHVYWYRQLPEEGLKFMVYLQKENIIDESGMPKERFSAEFPKEGPSILRIQQVVRGDSAAYFCASSPRRDSLTDTQYFGPGTRLTVL.

This clone occurred a few times. A single base separates this from a much larger clone, so it may be a read error. Distinct nucleotide sequences in the sample also encode this CDR3. The CDR3 region is CASSQGEAGNTIYF. The CDR3, as DNA: TGCGCCAGCAGCCAAGGAGAAGCAGGAAACACCATATATTTT. The chain recombines TRBV3-1 with TRBJ1-3; no reliable D call. CDR1 is LGHDT, CDR2 YNNKEL, per germline (reference sequence). The CDR3 has 14 amino acids.

This clone was observed many times. As DNA, the CDR3 is TGTGCCAGCACCCAGGGCCACGGGAATTCACCCCTCCACTTT. This gives the protein CASTQGHGNSPLHF. The rearrangement joins TRBV12-3 or TRBV12-4 to TRBJ1-6; a possible D gene is TRBD1 (5 bases). V gave up 7 bases and J gave up 7 bases, with 14 bases separating them. The CDR3 length is 14 residues.

This clone appeared once. V gene TRBV11-1 combines with J gene TRBJ2-5; perhaps TRBD2 as D (5 bases). Trimming removed 5 bases at V and 0 bases at J, with 19 bases between. CDR3 size: 17 residues. Per germline, CDR1 SGHAT and CDR2 FQDESV (reference sequence). Here the CDR3 DNA reads TGTGCCAGCAGCCATATGATGGCTAGCTCGTACCAAGAGACCCAGTACTTC. Protein product: CASSHMMASSYQETQYF.

The sample holds many counts of this clone. This chain connects TRBV25-1 to TRBJ2-3, with 11 bases that match TRBD2. The CDR3 contains 17 residues. Germline values: CDR1 MGHDK, CDR2 SYGVNS. Unmatched junction bases numbered 7, after V lost 4 bases and J lost 1 base. CDR3 DNA: TGTGCCAGCAGTGGAGATAGCGGGAGGGGGGGCACAGATACGCAGTATTTT. As protein: CASSGDSGRGGTDTQYF.

This clone was observed a handful of times. V gene TRBV5-6 combines with J gene TRBJ2-2; D is tentatively TRBD1 or TRBD2 (5 bases each). V was pared by 0 bases and J by 5 bases, with 17 bases between. CDR1 and CDR2 (germline): SGHDT, YYEEEE. The CDR3 runs to 17 residues. Written as DNA, the CDR3 is TGTGCCAGCAGCTTGGCCGGGACCGGGGTAGGGACCGGGGAGCTGTTTTTT. It translates to CASSLAGTGVGTGELFF.

This clone was recorded many times. CDR3 in amino acids: CSASRTGRNEKLFF. Written as DNA, the CDR3 is TGCAGTGCTAGCAGGACAGGGAGGAATGAAAAACTGTTTTTT. The chain couples TRBV20-1 to TRBJ1-4; TRBD1 agrees at 8 bases. The CDR3 totals 14 residues. Looked up from germline, CDR1 is DFQATT and CDR2 is SNEGSKA (reference sequence). V was clipped by 3 bases and J by 5 bases; unmatched bases: 5.

The table lists this clone with many counts. The CDR3 region is CASSADPNTEAFF. The CDR3 DNA reads TGTGCCAGCAGCGCAGACCCGAACACTGAAGCTTTCTTT. V and J are TRBV7-9 and TRBJ1-1, with D uncertain. The CDR3 is 13 residues long. The germline V gene has CDR1 SEHNR and CDR2 FQNEAQ (reference sequence). The V and J ends lost 5 bases and 1 base respectively, with 8 bases between them.

This clone was found many times. The chain employs TRBV6-1 and TRBJ1-1; 8 bases align to TRBD1. With 1 base clipped from V and 0 bases from J, the junction kept 13 bases outside the gene matches. This CDR3 comprises 19 residues. Germline lookup yields CDR1 MNHNS and CDR2 SASEGT. As DNA, the CDR3 is TGTGCCAGCAGTGAAGGGAGACAGGGGTGGCGGTGGATGAACACTGAAGCTTTCTTT. Its protein product is CASSEGRQGWRWMNTEAFF.

This clone is judged medium-sized. V is TRBV20-1 and J is TRBJ2-1, with D perhaps assigned TRBD1 or TRBD2 (5 bases each). CDR1 and CDR2 from the germline V gene are DFQATT and SNEGSKA (reference sequence). V lost 5 bases to trimming and J lost 3 bases, with 11 bases between them. This CDR3 has 13 amino acids. This CDR3 is CSAGGWGYNEQFF. CDR3 DNA sequence: TGCAGTGCTGGGGGATGGGGCTACAATGAGCAGTTCTTC.

V and J are TRBV12-3 or TRBV12-4 and TRBJ1-2, with a possible D match to TRBD1 (5 bases). The CDR3 length is 13 residues. Trimming shortened V by 8 bases and J by 7 bases, and 17 bases separated the two germline ends. The CDR3 loop is CASLRGDVRGYTF. The CDR3 nucleotides read TGTGCCAGCCTGCGCGGGGACGTACGTGGCTACACCTTC.

This clone showed up just a few times. The chain recombines TRBV3-1 with TRBJ2-3; D ambiguous. CDR1 is LGHDT, CDR2 YNNKEL, per germline (reference sequence). CDR3 length: 12 amino acids. The V end lost 0 bases, the J end lost 6 bases, and 4 bases lay between the germline ends. CDR3 protein: CASSQDLDTQYF. CDR3 DNA sequence: TGTGCCAGCAGCCAAGATCTTGATACGCAGTATTTT.

The chain links TRBV24-1 to TRBJ2-7; a possible D gene is TRBD1 (6 bases). The germline V and J ends were trimmed by 9 bases and 0 bases, with 20 bases remaining between them. Germline CDR1 is KGHDR and CDR2 is SFDVKD. This CDR3 has 16 residues. The CDR3 nucleotides read TGTGCCACCTCCGCCCTGGGACAAGCCGGCTCCTACGAGCAGTACTTC. Encoded protein: CATSALGQAGSYEQYF.